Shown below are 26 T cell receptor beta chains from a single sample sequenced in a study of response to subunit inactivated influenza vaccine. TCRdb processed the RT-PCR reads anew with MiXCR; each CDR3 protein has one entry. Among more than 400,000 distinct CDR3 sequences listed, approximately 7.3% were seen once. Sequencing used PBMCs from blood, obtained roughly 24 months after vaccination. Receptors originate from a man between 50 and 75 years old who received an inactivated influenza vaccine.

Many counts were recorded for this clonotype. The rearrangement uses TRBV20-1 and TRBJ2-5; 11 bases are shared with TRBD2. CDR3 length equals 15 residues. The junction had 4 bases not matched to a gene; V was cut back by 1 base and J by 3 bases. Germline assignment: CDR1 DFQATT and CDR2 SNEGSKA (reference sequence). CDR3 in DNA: TGCAGTGCTAGAGTAGCGGGGGGGCCGGAAGAGACCCAGTACTTC. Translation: CSARVAGGPEETQYF.

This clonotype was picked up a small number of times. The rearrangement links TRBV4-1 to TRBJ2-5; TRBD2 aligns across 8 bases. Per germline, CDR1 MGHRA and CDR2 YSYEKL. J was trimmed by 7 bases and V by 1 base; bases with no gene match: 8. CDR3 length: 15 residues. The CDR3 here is CASSQVLARGGTQYF. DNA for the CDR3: TGCGCCAGCAGCCAAGTGCTAGCCCGGGGGGGGACCCAGTACTTC.

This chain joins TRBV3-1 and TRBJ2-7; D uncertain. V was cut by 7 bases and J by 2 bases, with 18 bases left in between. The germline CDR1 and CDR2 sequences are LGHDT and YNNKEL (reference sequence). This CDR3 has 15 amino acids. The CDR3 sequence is CASTQQAPFTYEQYF. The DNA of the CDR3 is TGTGCCAGCACCCAGCAGGCCCCTTTTACCTACGAGCAGTACTTC.

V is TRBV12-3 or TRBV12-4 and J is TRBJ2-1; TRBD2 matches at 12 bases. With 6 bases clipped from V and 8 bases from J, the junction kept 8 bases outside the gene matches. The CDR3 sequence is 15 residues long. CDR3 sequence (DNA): TGTGCCAGCAGGCCAACTAGCGGGAGGACGGATGAGCAGTTCTTC. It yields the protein CASRPTSGRTDEQFF.

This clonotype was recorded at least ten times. CDR3 loop: CSVAGTSGPIQETQYF. CDR3 in DNA: TGCAGCGTGGCCGGGACTAGCGGACCTATACAAGAGACCCAGTACTTC. The rearrangement joins TRBV29-1 to TRBJ2-5; 11 bases are a match to TRBD2. CDR3 length: 16 amino acids. V was pared by 6 bases and J by 2 bases, with 11 bases of the junction left unmatched. Germline V gene lookup returns CDR1 SQVTM and CDR2 ANQGSEA.

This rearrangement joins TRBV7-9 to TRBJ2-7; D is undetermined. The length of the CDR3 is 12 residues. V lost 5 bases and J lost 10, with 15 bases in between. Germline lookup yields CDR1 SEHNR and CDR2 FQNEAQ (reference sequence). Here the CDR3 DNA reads TGTGCCAGCAGCGTCGGGTGGAGCGATCAGTACTTC. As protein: CASSVGWSDQYF. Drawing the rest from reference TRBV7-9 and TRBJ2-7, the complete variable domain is DTGVSQNPRHKITKRGQNVTFRCDPISEHNRLYWYRQTLGQGPEFLTYFQNEAQLEKSRLLSDRFSAERPKGSFSTLEIQRTEQGDSAMYLCASSVGWSDQYFGPGTRLTVT.

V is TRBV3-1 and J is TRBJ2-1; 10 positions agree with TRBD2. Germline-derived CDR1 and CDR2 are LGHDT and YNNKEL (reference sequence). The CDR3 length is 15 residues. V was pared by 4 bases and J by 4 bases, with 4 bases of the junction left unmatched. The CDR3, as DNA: TGTGCCAGCAGCCCTAGCGGGAGCGCGTACAATGAGCAGTTCTTC. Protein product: CASSPSGSAYNEQFF.

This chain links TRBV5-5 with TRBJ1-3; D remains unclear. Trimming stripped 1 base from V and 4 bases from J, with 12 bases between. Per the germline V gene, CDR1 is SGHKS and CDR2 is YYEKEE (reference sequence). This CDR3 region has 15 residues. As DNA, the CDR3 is TGTGCCAGCAGCTTGAAAGGTAGCCTGGGAAACACCATATATTTT. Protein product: CASSLKGSLGNTIYF.

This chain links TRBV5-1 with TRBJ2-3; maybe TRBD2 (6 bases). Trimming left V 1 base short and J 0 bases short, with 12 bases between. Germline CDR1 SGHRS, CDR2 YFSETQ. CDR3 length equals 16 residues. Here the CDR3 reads CASSLWGESSTDTQYF. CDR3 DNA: TGCGCCAGCAGCTTGTGGGGGGAGTCTAGCACAGATACGCAGTATTTT.

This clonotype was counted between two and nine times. CDR3 DNA: TGTGCCAGCAGCCAAGAACTAGCGAGAGCCCCAGGTGGGTTCGATGAGCAGTTCTTC. Amino acids: CASSQELARAPGGFDEQFF. The chain joins TRBV4-2 to TRBJ2-1, with TRBD2 matching 7 bases. The V gene's germline CDR1 is LGHNA and CDR2 YNFKEQ. V lost 0 bases and J lost 8; bases outside the gene matches: 19. The CDR3 sequence is 19 residues long.

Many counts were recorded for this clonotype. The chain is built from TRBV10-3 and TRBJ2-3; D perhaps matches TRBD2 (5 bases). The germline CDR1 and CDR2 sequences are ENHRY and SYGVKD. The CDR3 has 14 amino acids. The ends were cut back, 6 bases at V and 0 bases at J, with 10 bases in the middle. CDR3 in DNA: TGTGCCATCAGGGACTCAACTAGCACAGATACGCAGTATTTT. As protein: CAIRDSTSTDTQYF.

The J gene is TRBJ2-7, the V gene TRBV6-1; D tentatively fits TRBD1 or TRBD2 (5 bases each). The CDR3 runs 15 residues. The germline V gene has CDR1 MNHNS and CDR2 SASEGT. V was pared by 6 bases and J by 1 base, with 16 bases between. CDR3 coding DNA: TGTGCCAGCAGACTAGGACATGGTAATTCCTACGAGCAGTACTTC. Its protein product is CASRLGHGNSYEQYF.

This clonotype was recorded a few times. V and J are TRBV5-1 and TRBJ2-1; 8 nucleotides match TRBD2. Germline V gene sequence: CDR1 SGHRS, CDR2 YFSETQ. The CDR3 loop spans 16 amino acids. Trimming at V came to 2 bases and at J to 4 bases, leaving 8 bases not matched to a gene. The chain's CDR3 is CASSFKREGVYNEQFF. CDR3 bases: TGCGCCAGCAGCTTCAAACGGGAGGGGGTTTACAATGAGCAGTTCTTC.

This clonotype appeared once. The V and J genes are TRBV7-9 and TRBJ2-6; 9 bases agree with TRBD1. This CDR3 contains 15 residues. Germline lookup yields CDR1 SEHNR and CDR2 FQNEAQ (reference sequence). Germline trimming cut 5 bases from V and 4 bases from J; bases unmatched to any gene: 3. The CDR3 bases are TGTGCCAGCAGCCGGACAGGGGTCGGGGCCAACGTCCTGACTTTC. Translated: CASSRTGVGANVLTF.

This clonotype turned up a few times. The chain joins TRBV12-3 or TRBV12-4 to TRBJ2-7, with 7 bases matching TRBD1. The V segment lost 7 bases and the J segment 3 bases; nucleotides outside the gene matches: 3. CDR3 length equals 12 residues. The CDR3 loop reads CASNRQGYEQYF. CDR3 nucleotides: TGTGCCAGCAACCGACAGGGCTACGAGCAGTACTTC.

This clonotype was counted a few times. As DNA, the CDR3 is TGTGCCATCAGTGAGGTTTCCTACGAGCAGTACTTC. This sequence encodes CAISEVSYEQYF. This chain connects TRBV10-3 to TRBJ2-7; D not certain. Germline V gene lookup returns CDR1 ENHRY and CDR2 SYGVKD. The CDR3 has 12 residues. V was pared by 2 bases and J by 1 base, with 3 bases between.

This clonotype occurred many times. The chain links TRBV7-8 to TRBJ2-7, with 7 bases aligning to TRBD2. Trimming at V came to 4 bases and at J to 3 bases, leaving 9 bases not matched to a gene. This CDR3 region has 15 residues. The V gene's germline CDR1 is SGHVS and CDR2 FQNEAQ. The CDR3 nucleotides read TGTGCCAGCAGCTACGCCTCGACTAGCTTCTACGAGCAGTACTTC. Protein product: CASSYASTSFYEQYF.

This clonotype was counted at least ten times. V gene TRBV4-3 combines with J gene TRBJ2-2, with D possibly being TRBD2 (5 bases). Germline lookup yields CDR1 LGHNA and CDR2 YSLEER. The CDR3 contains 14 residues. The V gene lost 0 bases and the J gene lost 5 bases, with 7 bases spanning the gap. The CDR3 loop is CASSQERATGELFF. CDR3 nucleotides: TGCGCCAGCAGCCAAGAGAGGGCGACCGGGGAGCTGTTTTTT.

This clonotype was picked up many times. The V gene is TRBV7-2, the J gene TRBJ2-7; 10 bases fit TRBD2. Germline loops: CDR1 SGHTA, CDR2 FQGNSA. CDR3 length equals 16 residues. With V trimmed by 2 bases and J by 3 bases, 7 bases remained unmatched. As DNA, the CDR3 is TGTGCCAGCAGCTTAATATCGACTAGCGGGTACTACGAGCAGTACTTC. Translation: CASSLISTSGYYEQYF.

In nucleotides, the CDR3 is TGCGCCAGCAGCCCGGGTTCGCTACAGTTCTTC. Protein sequence: CASSPGSLQFF. The chain employs TRBV5-1 and TRBJ2-1; D is uncertain. V was trimmed by 4 bases and J by 13 bases, leaving 12 bases between them. From germline, CDR1 is SGHRS and CDR2 YFSETQ. The CDR3 is 11 amino acids.

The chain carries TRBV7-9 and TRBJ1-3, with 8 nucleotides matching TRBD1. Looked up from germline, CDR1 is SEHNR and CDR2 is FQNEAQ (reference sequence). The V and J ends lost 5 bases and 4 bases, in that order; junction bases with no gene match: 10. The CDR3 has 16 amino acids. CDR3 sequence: CASSPTRDRMGNTIYF. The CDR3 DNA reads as TGTGCCAGCAGCCCTACCCGGGACAGGATGGGAAACACCATATATTTT.

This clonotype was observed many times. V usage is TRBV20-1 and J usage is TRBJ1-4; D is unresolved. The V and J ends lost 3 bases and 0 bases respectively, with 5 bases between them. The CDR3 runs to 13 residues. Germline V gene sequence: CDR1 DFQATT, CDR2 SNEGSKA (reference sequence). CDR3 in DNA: TGCAGTGCTAGTATAGCAACTAATGAAAAACTGTTTTTT. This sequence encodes CSASIATNEKLFF.

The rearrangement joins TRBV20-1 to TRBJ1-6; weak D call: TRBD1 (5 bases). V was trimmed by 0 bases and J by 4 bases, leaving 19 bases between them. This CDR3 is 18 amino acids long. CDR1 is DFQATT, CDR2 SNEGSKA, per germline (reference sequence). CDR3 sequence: CSAREWGGRGSYNSPLHF. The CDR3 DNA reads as TGCAGTGCTAGAGAGTGGGGGGGGAGGGGATCGTATAATTCACCCCTCCACTTT.

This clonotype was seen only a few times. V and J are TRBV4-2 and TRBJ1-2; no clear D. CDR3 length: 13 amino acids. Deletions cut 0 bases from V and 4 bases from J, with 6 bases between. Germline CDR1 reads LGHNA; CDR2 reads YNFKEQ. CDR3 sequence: CASSQDTVYGYTF. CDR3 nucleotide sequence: TGTGCCAGCAGCCAAGATACCGTCTATGGCTACACCTTC.

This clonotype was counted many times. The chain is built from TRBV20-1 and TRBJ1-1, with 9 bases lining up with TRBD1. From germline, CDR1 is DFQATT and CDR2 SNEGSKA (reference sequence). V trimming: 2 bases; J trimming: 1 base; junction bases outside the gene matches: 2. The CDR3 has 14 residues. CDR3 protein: CSARTGGSNTEAFF. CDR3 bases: TGCAGTGCTAGAACAGGGGGCTCGAACACTGAAGCTTTCTTT.

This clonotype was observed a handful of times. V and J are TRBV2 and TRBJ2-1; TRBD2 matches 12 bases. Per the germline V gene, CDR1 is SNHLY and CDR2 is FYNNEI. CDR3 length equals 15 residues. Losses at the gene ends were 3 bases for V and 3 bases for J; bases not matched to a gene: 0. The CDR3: CASSETSGGYNEQFF. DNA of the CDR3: TGTGCCAGCAGTGAGACTAGCGGGGGCTACAATGAGCAGTTCTTC.